This T cell receptor (beta chain) derives from a study of cytomegalovirus exposure and HLA in healthy donors (dated 2017 in TCRdb). With respect to the entire study: An earlier analysis of around 600 of the donors reported approximately 300 Gb of sequence data and about 100 million unique TCR beta sequences from roughly 180 million T cells. An early release covering 500 to 750 HLA-typed donors comprised about 300 gigabases of sequencing data and roughly 85 million unique TCR sequences. Among the roughly 410 genotyped donors, about 83% belonged to the genetic ancestry cluster associated with self-reported Caucasian donors. The study aimed to test whether cataloging public T cell receptors could reveal signatures of past pathogen exposure. The study used immunosequencing to profile the T cell repertoires of under 700 subjects and linked those repertoires to cytomegalovirus serostatus. Along with the approximately 600-subject first cohort, a separate validation cohort of more than 90 different subjects was used. To predict cytomegalovirus infection status, the study combined high-throughput TCR immunosequencing, statistical association of individual TCRs with disease status, and machine learning. To study patterns of TCR occurrence, a later analysis re-analyzed previously published TCR beta repertoires from around 670 donors and added high-resolution HLA genotyping. Rather than drawing on any new phenotypic data, the later analysis identified candidate immune exposures from TCR beta sequences and the way those sequences occurred across donors. An earlier analysis of 500 to 650 of the donors applied high-throughput TCR beta sequencing to assess whether each TCR beta V gene segment acted as functional or pseudogenic. Alongside the repertoire data, information on donor age, sex, ethnicity and CMV serostatus was compiled. A later genetic analysis used genome-wide SNP genotypes for about 65% of the 666 donors, treating that subset as a discovery cohort. Every repertoire in the discovery cohort had been generated on one and the same sequencing platform. Class I and class II HLA loci were covered by the typing at four-digit resolution. The number of donors typed differed by locus, with roughly 620-630 for A, B, C, DRB1 and DQB1, 522 for DQA1, some 570 for DPA1, and under 490 for DPB1. About five DR-DQ haplotypes were handled as single units for association and clustering because linkage in the cohort was strong. Across approximately 400 genotyped donors of the cohort, an average of about 220,000 unique TCR beta nucleotide sequences per donor were sequenced, and roughly 18% of those sequences were non-productive. Overall study results and their limits: Broadly in line with IMGT annotations, most TCR beta V segments showed up in productive rearrangements about 87% or about 30% of the time in an earlier analysis of approximately 640 of the donors. The cohort was sequenced for TCR beta chains only, and without alpha or paired-chain data the features that could be detected were limited. Because counts were too low, seventeen rarely observed V segments, including chromosome 9 orphons, were excluded from the earlier analysis of some 540 of the donors. A later analysis found that TCR association rates varied across HLA loci, with DRB1 alleles showing the most associated TCRs and HLA-C alleles the fewest. Because HLA typing was unavailable for some donors at each locus, only the typed subset was used in association tests. A further reported finding was that TCR beta sequences accurately predicted the HLA-A and HLA-B alleles for most subjects in the first cohort. A cluster of highly shared sequence variants was judged likely to represent a technical artifact of the sequencing pipeline. In a later analysis, HLA-associated TCR beta chains were found to be more clonally expanded and to have lower generation probabilities than equally common non-associated chains. The classifier was reported to diagnose cytomegalovirus status with high specificity and sensitivity in both the original cohort and the validation cohort. In the study, about 150 TCR beta chains were listed as associated with cytomegalovirus. The presence/absence analyses assumed that sequencing depth was roughly uniform across donors, and that assumption may not be true. According to a later analysis, parvovirus B19, influenza, CMV and Epstein-Barr virus appeared linked to several top co-occurrence clusters. A few of the identified cytomegalovirus-associated TCR beta chains were confirmed in vitro to be specific for cytomegalovirus antigens. A later analysis found that most CMV-associated TCR beta chains appeared HLA-restricted, with HLA associations seemingly driven largely by CMV exposure. In a later genetic analysis, fewer N-insertions in productive TCRs were reported among donors in an Asian-associated ancestry cluster than the approximately 670-donor mean. Specific HLA alleles were associated with 15,000 to 20,000 TCR beta sequences at a false discovery rate of 0.05 in a later analysis. The 87-base-pair reads could not distinguish some IMGT-functional V segments, including TRBV6-2 and TRBV6-3, so those segments were excluded. When HLA alleles, especially DR and DQ, strongly co-occurred, TCR associations were difficult to assign to individual alleles. According to the authors, the approach could potentially be generalized to other disease states and immunological phenotypes. The only immune exposure information available for the cohort was CMV serostatus. A later genetic analysis associated a missense DCLRE1C variant with V-gene and J-gene trimming of TCR beta chains, and an independent cohort replicated the association. Linkage disequilibrium might explain the correlated functional status among segregating V segments, but an unknown experimental factor could not be excluded. Most TCR sequences were observed very rarely across donors, whereas some public TCRs were present in many individuals.

The cohort consisted of 666 healthy bone marrow donors. At the time of sampling, every cohort member was nominally healthy, though immune exposures that went unrecorded were likely present. The donor was CMV seropositive and was included in the group of approximately 300 seropositive cohort members. Every donor gave a peripheral blood sample, and the peripheral blood mononuclear cells from that sample were used for TCR beta sequencing. Genomic DNA extraction from the blood cell samples was performed with the Qiagen DNeasy Blood Extraction Kit. Trimmed from V: 4 bases; trimmed from J: 5 bases; junction bases lacking a gene match: 9. Taken from the germline V gene (reference sequence), the CDR1 and CDR2 loops are SGHNT and YYREEE. The CDR3 runs 15 amino acids, cysteine and phenylalanine included. The read is trimmed to its CDR3 DNA, 45 bases read in frame from base 1. Libraries were constructed by the immunoSEQ multiplex PCR assay. For the multiplex PCR, a mixture combining 60 forward primers for TCR Vbeta segments and 13 reverse primers for TCR Jbeta segments was used. A multiplex PCR assay on genomic DNA amplified the CDR3 region of rearranged TCR beta genes. The Illumina HiSeq System was used to sequence the amplified TCR beta libraries as 87-base-pair reads. Per the source publication's procedure: In a later analysis, tens of millions of unique TCR beta chains were counted across the roughly 670 repertoires, and roughly 10 million of these chains were shared by at least two donors. Raw reads were error-corrected and collapsed into unique sequences by a nearest-neighbor algorithm in which closely related sequences were merged to remove PCR and sequencing errors. Alignment of CDR3 sequences to IMGT reference sequences was used to assign V, D and J gene segments. For a sequence to be retained, a match of at least six nucleotides to both a V gene segment and a J gene segment was required. Rearrangements were called productive when the CDR3 lacked stop codons and stayed in frame with V and J; all others were non-productive. CDR3 was defined according to IMGT convention as the region running from the second conserved V-encoded cysteine to the conserved J-encoded phenylalanine. In an earlier analysis of around 540 of the donors, sequences lacking an unambiguous match to a single V gene segment were excluded. An earlier analysis of under 750 of the donors called V segments functional above 56.7% productive rearrangements and segregating when the between-donor standard deviation exceeded 5%. A statistical classification framework was built to diagnose cytomegalovirus status from the catalog of TCR beta chain sequences. In a later analysis, V and J genes were assigned by comparing TCR nucleotide sequences against IMGT/GENE-DB human TR gene sequences. A later analysis assigned CDR3 sequences and most-parsimonious VDJ recombination scenarios with the TCRdist pipeline. In a later analysis, every TCR beta chain was defined by the combination of its CDR3 amino acid sequence and its V-gene family, and reads without a unique V-gene family were dropped. A later analysis removed 592 highly shared, low-generation-probability nucleotide sequences to deal with suspected cross-contamination and a sequencing artifact. In a later analysis, a clonal expansion index for each public chain was calculated from normalized within-repertoire ranks of inferred template counts. In a later analysis, generation probabilities were computed with a VDJ recombination model fitted to out-of-frame rearrangements, and the resulting probabilities were checked against IGoR. Hypergeometric tests were used in a later analysis to score TCR-TCR, TCR-HLA and TCR-CMV co-occurrence, with a repertoire-size bias correction applied to the TCR pairs. In a later analysis, false discovery rates were estimated by permuting HLA or CMV assignments 20 times. In a later analysis, co-occurring TCRs were grouped using DBSCAN, and TCRdist sequence similarity was added for clustering within HLA-allele-positive subsets. Repertoires with fewer than 30,000 or more than 120,000 public chains were left out of co-occurrence clustering, as were four to six repertoires with anomalous nucleotide sharing. Imported from immuneACCESS, the table was reduced by TCRdb to in-frame sequences with V and J called. These copies leave out some clones; in studies compared against another copy, an unresolved V gene accounts for under half, and the cause of the remainder is not known. The V and J calls and the clone size are those of that table, but D and trimming were determined from the DNA. The table for this sample lists 150,000 to 200,000 clones; 65% to 85% of them were counted only once. The ten largest clones capture 2.5% to 3% of the sample.

Notes on this clone: This receptor's antigen is unknown. No much larger clone is present one base from it, and per-base qualities are unavailable.

Specimen: PBMCs. This chain is built from TRBV5-4 and TRBJ2-1; the central 7 bases match TRBD1. The clonotype comes from a woman aged 45-65 years in good health and CMV-seropositive. The sequence in DNA is TGTGCCAGCAGCCGGCCCGGGACAGTAGACAATGAGCAGTTCTTC. The resulting protein is CASSRPGTVDNEQFF.